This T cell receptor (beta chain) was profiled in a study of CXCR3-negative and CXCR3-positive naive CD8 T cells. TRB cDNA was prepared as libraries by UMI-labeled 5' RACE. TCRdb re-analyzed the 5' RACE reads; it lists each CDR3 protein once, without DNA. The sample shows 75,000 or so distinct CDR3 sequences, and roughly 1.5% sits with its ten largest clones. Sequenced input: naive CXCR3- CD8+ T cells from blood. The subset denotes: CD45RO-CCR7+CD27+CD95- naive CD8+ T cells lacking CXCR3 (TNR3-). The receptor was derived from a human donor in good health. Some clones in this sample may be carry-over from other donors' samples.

CDR3 sequence: CASSHGGLDYSNQPQHF. The V call is TRBV5-8, the J call TRBJ1-5; TCRdb indicates TRBD1, and absent DNA this call remains unverified. From germline, CDR1 is SGHTS and CDR2 YDEGEE. The CDR3 covers 17 residues.